Below, 31 T cell receptor beta chains from the same sample are listed, as sequenced in a study of T cells in Graves' hyperthyroidism and ophthalmopathy. Template material for amplifying TCR beta CDR3 regions consisted of RNA transcripts. First-round RT-PCR with HTBI primers amplified the TCR CDR3 region. TCRdb analysed the multiplex PCR reads with MiXCR anew, one entry per CDR3 protein. This sample has 250,000 to 300,000 distinct CDR3 sequences, with approximately 18% found just once. Sequencing was carried out using blood. These receptors were taken from a man over 45 with Graves' ophthalmopathy.

This clonotype was recorded a few times. The chain has TRBV2 and TRBJ1-1; D not resolved. V shed 6 bases and J shed 1 base, with 9 bases lying between them. CDR1 is SNHLY and CDR2 is FYNNEI in the germline V gene. The CDR3 length is 13 residues. For the CDR3, the DNA is TGTGCCAGCAGCGTGGGATCGAACACTGAAGCTTTCTTT. Translated, it gives CASSVGSNTEAFF. The full variable domain, with the rest looked up from reference TRBV2 and TRBJ1-1, is EPEVTQTPSHQVTQMGQEVILRCVPISNHLYFYWYRQILGQKVEFLVSFYNNEISEKSEIFDDQFSVERPDGSNFTLKIRSTKLEDSAMYFCASSVGSNTEAFFGQGTRLTVV.

This clonotype was counted once. The chain recombines TRBV20-1 with TRBJ2-1; D ambiguous. Trimming took 3 bases from V and 5 from J, leaving 14 bases between them. This CDR3 region has 14 residues. Per the germline V gene, CDR1 is DFQATT and CDR2 is SNEGSKA (reference sequence). CDR3 protein: CSARPLSPHNEQFF. CDR3 nucleotide sequence: TGCAGTGCTAGGCCCCTGTCCCCCCACAATGAGCAGTTCTTC.

J is TRBJ1-4 and V is TRBV6-1; perhaps TRBD1 as D (6 bases). V lost 8 bases to trimming and J lost 5 bases, with 18 bases between them. Germline CDR1 and CDR2: MNHNS and SASEGT. The CDR3 runs to 15 residues. CDR3 in amino acids: CASSSKGGKNEKLFF. CDR3 nucleotide sequence: TGTGCCAGCTCATCCAAGGGGGGAAAAAATGAAAAACTGTTTTTT.

This clonotype occurred a few times. V gene TRBV4-1 combines with J gene TRBJ1-2; 8 bases are a match to TRBD1. J lost 6 bases, V lost 6 bases, and 12 bases had no gene match. This CDR3 contains 15 residues. Germline V gene sequence: CDR1 MGHRA, CDR2 YSYEKL. The CDR3 DNA sequence: TGCGCCAGCAGGAATCCGTTCCAGGGGGCTGATGGCTACACCTTC. As protein: CASRNPFQGADGYTF.

The rearrangement joins TRBV9 to TRBJ1-4; the match to TRBD1 covers 7 bases. The CDR3 has 15 amino acids. The germline V gene encodes CDR1 SGDLS and CDR2 YYNGEE. The V and J ends lost 1 base and 0 bases, in that order; junction bases with no gene match: 0. The CDR3 DNA reads TGTGCCAGCAGCGTACAGGGGGCAACTAATGAAAAACTGTTTTTT. Translating it yields CASSVQGATNEKLFF.

The DNA for the CDR3 is TGTGCCAGCGTTCCGGCAGCCACCTACAATGAGCAGTTCTTC. Translated, it gives CASVPAATYNEQFF. This sequence joins TRBV28 and TRBJ2-1; D unresolved. The CDR3 length is 14 residues. Germline values: CDR1 MDHEN, CDR2 SYDVKM. Deletions cut 8 bases from V and 2 bases from J, with 13 bases between.

This clonotype was observed a handful of times. The chain is built from TRBV25-1 and TRBJ2-1, with 13 bases identical to TRBD2. Germline V lookup: CDR1 MGHDK, CDR2 SYGVNS. V dropped 4 bases and J dropped 8; count of bases not matched to a gene: 8. The CDR3 sequence is 16 residues long. This CDR3 is CASSGTLAGGRDEQFF. In DNA form, the CDR3 reads TGTGCCAGCAGTGGTACACTAGCGGGAGGGAGGGATGAGCAGTTCTTC.

This clonotype was observed many times. The rearrangement links TRBV7-2 to TRBJ2-3, with a possible D match to TRBD1 (5 bases). CDR1 and CDR2 (germline): SGHTA, FQGNSA. Trimming removed 4 bases at V and 4 bases at J, with 9 bases between. CDR3 length: 13 amino acids. CDR3 nucleotides: TGTGCCAGCAGCTATAAAGGGGCAGATACGCAGTATTTT. Amino acid sequence: CASSYKGADTQYF. Variable domain in full (rest from reference TRBV7-2 and TRBJ2-3): GAGVSQSPSNKVTEKGKDVELRCDPISGHTALYWYRQSLGQGLEFLIYFQGNSAPDKSGLPSDRFSAERTGGSVSTLTIQRTQQEDSAVYLCASSYKGADTQYFGPGTRLTVL.

The chain has TRBV6-1 and TRBJ2-2, with 7 positions matching TRBD1. Germline CDR1 is MNHNS and CDR2 is SASEGT. CDR3 length equals 14 residues. J lost 3 bases, V lost 6 bases, and 4 bases had no gene match. This CDR3 reads CASRRQGYTGELFF. DNA for the CDR3: TGTGCCAGCAGGAGACAGGGCTACACCGGGGAGCTGTTTTTT.

There are many counts of this clonotype. The rearrangement links TRBV5-1 to TRBJ2-1; D is unclear. The germline V and J ends were trimmed by 2 bases and 8 bases, with 11 bases remaining between them. This CDR3 has 13 residues. Germline lookup yields CDR1 SGHRS and CDR2 YFSETQ. The CDR3 here is CASSLGRNDEQFF. The CDR3 coding sequence is TGCGCCAGCAGCTTAGGACGAAACGATGAGCAGTTCTTC.

This chain links TRBV6-2 or TRBV6-3 with TRBJ1-5; D is uncertain. The CDR3 length is 12 residues. Trimming removed 0 bases from V and 6 bases from J, with 3 bases in between. Germline V CDR1 and CDR2: MNHEY, SVGEGT. CDR3 bases: TGTGCCAGCAGTTACTCGACTCAGCCCCAGCATTTT. This encodes CASSYSTQPQHF.

This clonotype came up a few times. The V and J genes are TRBV7-9 and TRBJ2-2; D may be TRBD2 (7 bases). Germline values: CDR1 SEHNR, CDR2 FQNEAQ (reference sequence). Trimming took 7 bases from V and 2 from J, leaving 20 bases between them. The CDR3 loop spans 17 amino acids. CDR3 residues: CASKIRRGALNTGELFF. In DNA form, the CDR3 reads TGTGCCAGCAAAATCCGCCGGGGGGCACTAAACACCGGGGAGCTGTTTTTT.

The gene calls are TRBV6-9 and TRBJ2-3, with 10 bases aligning to TRBD2. V was clipped by 3 bases and J by 5 bases; unmatched bases: 14. CDR1 is MNHGY, CDR2 SVAAGI, per germline. The CDR3 has 18 residues. CDR3 in amino acids: CASSYTLRPKREGDTQYF. The CDR3 DNA is TGTGCCAGCAGTTACACCCTCCGACCAAAGCGGGAGGGAGATACGCAGTATTTT.

With regard to this clonotype: A much larger clone differs from this one at a single base, so this may be a read error. The CDR3, as DNA: TGTGCCAGCAGCTACGCAGCCGACAGGTCATTGGGGACCCAGTACTTC. Amino acids: CASSYAADRSLGTQYF. The chain employs TRBV13 and TRBJ2-5, with D perhaps matching TRBD1 (6 bases). Germline-derived CDR1 and CDR2 are PRHDT and FYEKMQ (reference sequence). The V end was cut by 4 bases, the J end by 7 bases, with 22 bases between. The CDR3 has 16 amino acids.

With respect to this clonotype: A junction end diverges from the germline sequence, so it may reflect a read error. V and J are TRBV9 and TRBJ2-7; a possible D gene is TRBD1 (5 bases). The CDR3 totals 15 residues. Germline loops: CDR1 SGDLS, CDR2 YYNGEE. The CDR3 DNA reads TGTGCCAGCCACCAAGTGGGGCCCTCCCCCTACAAGCAGTACTTC. Amino acids: CASHQVGPSPYKQYF.

This clonotype was recorded at least ten times. V gene TRBV27 combines with J gene TRBJ2-5, with TRBD2 matching over 8 bases. CDR3 length equals 16 residues. Germline V lookup: CDR1 MNHEY, CDR2 SMNVEV (reference sequence). J was trimmed by 3 bases and V by 2 bases; bases with no gene match: 8. As DNA, the CDR3 is TGTGCCAGCAGTTTAGGAGCGGGAGAGCCTAAAGAGACCCAGTACTTC. Amino acid sequence: CASSLGAGEPKETQYF.

Worth noting for this clonotype: A much more abundant neighbour one base away suggests this may be a read error. The chain uses TRBV27 and TRBJ2-7; possibly TRBD1 or TRBD2 for D (5 bases each). Germline CDR1 is MNHEY and CDR2 is SMNVEV (reference sequence). The CDR3 contains 14 residues. Between the trimmed V and J ends, which lost 1 base and 3 bases, there was a span of 10 bases. The CDR3 protein is CASSLWGRNYEQYF. Written as DNA, the CDR3 is TGTGCCAGCAGTTTATGGGGACGGAACTACGAGCAGTACTTC.

This clonotype was counted between two and nine times. The V call is TRBV15, the J call TRBJ2-2; D remains ambiguous. This CDR3 region has 14 residues. CDR1 is LNHNV and CDR2 is YYDKDF in the germline V gene (reference sequence). The germline V and J ends were trimmed by 0 bases and 6 bases, with 8 bases remaining between them. DNA for the CDR3: TGTGCCACCAGCAGAGATAGAGCTGCCGGGGAGCTGTTTTTT. Encoded protein: CATSRDRAAGELFF.

This clonotype was detected ten times or more. The rearrangement links TRBV18 to TRBJ2-1; D is possibly TRBD1 or TRBD2 (5 bases each). Germline CDR1 KGHSH, CDR2 LQKENI. The CDR3 spans 11 residues. Trimming shortened V by 5 bases and J by 9 bases, and 8 bases separated the two germline ends. The CDR3 region is CASSGGGEQFF. CDR3 nucleotide sequence: TGTGCCAGCTCAGGTGGGGGTGAGCAGTTCTTC.

Many counts were recorded for this clonotype. This chain's CDR3 is CASSPLSGLKLYNEQFF. CDR3 nucleotides: TGTGCCAGCAGTCCACTTAGCGGGCTGAAACTATACAATGAGCAGTTCTTC. V is TRBV2 and J is TRBJ2-1, with 7 bases lining up with TRBD2. There are 17 residues in the CDR3. The ends lost 5 bases at V and 4 bases at J; junction bases unmatched: 14. Germline CDR1 is SNHLY and CDR2 is FYNNEI.

This clonotype was seen many times. CDR3 in DNA: TGTGCCAGTACCCGGACTAGCGGGAGGGCCGCCAATGAGCAGTTCTTC. Its protein product is CASTRTSGRAANEQFF. The chain is built from TRBV19 and TRBJ2-1; 15 bases map to TRBD2. V shed 7 bases, J shed 6 bases, and the junction held 7 bases outside the gene matches. The CDR3 is 16 residues long. The germline V gene encodes CDR1 LNHDA and CDR2 SQIVND (reference sequence).

This clonotype has just a few counts. The chain couples TRBV28 to TRBJ1-6; no firm D call. Trimming pared 5 bases from V and 13 bases from J, leaving 12 bases between. CDR1 and CDR2 from the germline V gene are MDHEN and SYDVKM. The CDR3 spans 12 residues. The CDR3 sequence: CASSPPTLPLHF. The DNA for the CDR3 is TGTGCCAGCAGTCCACCTACCTTGCCCCTCCACTTT.

This clonotype has just a few counts. The chain combines TRBV18 with TRBJ2-6, with D hard to call. CDR3 length equals 13 residues. Trimming removed 7 bases from V and 3 bases from J, with 7 bases in between. Germline CDR1 is KGHSH and CDR2 is LQKENI. CDR3 sequence (DNA): TGTGCCAGCTGGGTTTATGGGGCCAACGTCCTGACTTTC. It specifies CASWVYGANVLTF.

This clonotype was counted ten times or more. The chain employs TRBV28 and TRBJ1-5; no clear D gene. The CDR3 is made up of 13 amino acids. The V gene lost 6 bases and the J gene lost 5 bases, with 11 bases spanning the gap. Germline CDR1 reads MDHEN; CDR2 reads SYDVKM. CDR3 coding DNA: TGTGCCAGCAGATCGGGCACTTATCAGCCCCAGCATTTT. This translates into CASRSGTYQPQHF. The full variable domain, in which reference TRBV28 and TRBJ1-5 provide the parts outside the CDR3, is DVKVTQSSRYLVKRTGEKVFLECVQDMDHENMFWYRQDPGLGLRLIYFSYDVKMKEKGDIPEGYSVSREKKERFSLILESASTNQTSMYLCASRSGTYQPQHFGDGTRLSIL.

This clonotype was counted at least ten times. The chain is built from TRBV28 and TRBJ2-2; 13 bases are shared with TRBD2. Trimming cost V 5 bases and J 4 bases; bases outside gene matches: 10. Germline CDR1 reads MDHEN; CDR2 reads SYDVKM. The CDR3 is 18 amino acids. The CDR3 DNA is TGTGCCAGCAGTCCTCACACCGGACTAGCGGGAGTCACCGGGGAGCTGTTTTTT. It translates to CASSPHTGLAGVTGELFF. Looking up the rest from reference TRBV28 and TRBJ2-2 gives the full variable domain: DVKVTQSSRYLVKRTGEKVFLECVQDMDHENMFWYRQDPGLGLRLIYFSYDVKMKEKGDIPEGYSVSREKKERFSLILESASTNQTSMYLCASSPHTGLAGVTGELFFGEGSRLTVL.

This clonotype was seen just once. This rearrangement joins TRBV4-1 to TRBJ2-6; maybe TRBD2 (5 bases). The CDR3 has 15 amino acids. The V end was cut by 4 bases, the J end by 2 bases, with 9 bases between. Germline V gives CDR1 MGHRA, CDR2 YSYEKL. CDR3 DNA: TGCGCCAGCAGCCCACTAGTAACTGGGGCCAACGTCCTGACTTTC. It translates to CASSPLVTGANVLTF.

This clonotype was seen a few times. The chain is built from TRBV6-5 and TRBJ2-7, with 11 bases aligning to TRBD2. Germline CDR1 is MNHEY and CDR2 is SVGAGI. The CDR3 spans 18 residues. The trim removed 1 base at V and 3 bases at J, leaving 11 bases unmatched. The CDR3 region is CASSYFAIAGGGNYEQYF. The CDR3 nucleotides read TGTGCCAGCAGTTACTTCGCGATAGCGGGAGGGGGTAACTACGAGCAGTACTTC.

This clonotype was recorded a few times. The CDR3 loop is CASSPLRGQNYGYTF. The CDR3 nucleotides are TGCGCCAGCAGCCCTCTACGCGGACAAAACTATGGCTACACCTTC. V and J are TRBV4-1 and TRBJ1-2; D might be TRBD1 (5 bases). From germline, CDR1 is MGHRA and CDR2 YSYEKL. V was trimmed by 4 bases and J by 2 bases, leaving 14 bases between them. The CDR3 is made up of 15 amino acids.

The rearrangement uses TRBV13 and TRBJ1-3; perhaps TRBD1 as D (6 bases). The germline CDR1 and CDR2 sequences are PRHDT and FYEKMQ (reference sequence). V lost 7 bases and J lost 2, with 15 bases in between. The CDR3 covers 15 residues. CDR3: CASNDGGAPGNTIYF. The CDR3 bases are TGTGCCAGCAACGACGGGGGGGCTCCTGGAAACACCATATATTTT.

The chain carries TRBV10-3 and TRBJ2-7, with D uncertain. The CDR3 extends over 16 amino acids. Germline values: CDR1 ENHRY, CDR2 SYGVKD. V was shortened by 3 bases and J by 0 bases, with 15 bases between the two germline ends. The CDR3 bases are TGTGCCATCAGTGAACAAGAAACCCAGGTCTCCTACGAGCAGTACTTC. Protein sequence: CAISEQETQVSYEQYF.

This clonotype appeared a few times. The CDR3 DNA reads TGCGCCAGCGCGGGAGAGCGGAATTCACCCCTCCACTTT. It encodes CASAGERNSPLHF. The V gene is TRBV4-1, the J gene TRBJ1-6; D not certain. CDR1 and CDR2 from the germline V gene are MGHRA and YSYEKL. V was shortened by 8 bases and J by 7 bases, with 12 bases between the two germline ends. The CDR3 runs to 13 residues.